Listed here are 27 T cell receptor beta chains from one sample, sequenced in a study of cytomegalovirus exposure and HLA in healthy donors. PCR used 60 Vbeta primers and 13 Jbeta primers. Sequencing used immunoSEQ multiplex PCR; TCRdb keeps in-frame clones, though not all of them. The sample yields approximately 120,000 clones, approximately 79% seen once. The sequenced sample consisted of PBMCs. These receptors were taken from a man in his thirties or forties in good health and CMV-seronegative.

The chain joins TRBV5-1 to TRBJ2-7; TRBD2 agrees at 7 bases. This CDR3 has 13 residues. Germline V gene sequence: CDR1 SGHRS, CDR2 YFSETQ. After removal of 3 bases from V and 2 bases from J, the junction contained 2 bases not matched to a gene. The CDR3 spells CASSSSGAYEQYF. In DNA form, the CDR3 reads TGCGCCAGCAGCTCCAGCGGGGCCTACGAGCAGTACTTC.

The chain combines TRBV6-8 with TRBJ1-1, with D uncertain. Per the germline V gene, CDR1 is MNHGY and CDR2 is SAAAGT. Deletions cut 10 bases from V and 4 bases from J, with 19 bases between. CDR3 length: 14 amino acids. CDR3 nucleotides: TGTGCCATTTCAACCTGGACTTTGATCACTGAAGCTTTCTTT. This sequence encodes CAISTWTLITEAFF.

In this sample, this clone turned up a few times. The chain joins TRBV28 to TRBJ2-7; D possibly corresponds to TRBD2 (6 bases). Trimming removed 3 bases at V and 2 bases at J, with 20 bases between. Germline V gene lookup returns CDR1 MDHEN and CDR2 SYDVKM. The CDR3 has 17 amino acids. The CDR3 region is CASSFRTEGPWTYEQYF. The CDR3 DNA reads TGTGCCAGCAGTTTCCGTACGGAGGGGCCGTGGACCTACGAGCAGTACTTC. Full variable domain (outside the CDR3, taken from reference TRBV28 and TRBJ2-7): DVKVTQSSRYLVKRTGEKVFLECVQDMDHENMFWYRQDPGLGLRLIYFSYDVKMKEKGDIPEGYSVSREKKERFSLILESASTNQTSMYLCASSFRTEGPWTYEQYFGPGTRLTVT.

The genes are TRBV7-6 and TRBJ2-1; D may be TRBD2 (7 bases). The CDR3 loop spans 13 amino acids. Germline V gene sequence: CDR1 SGHVS, CDR2 FNYEAQ. V was trimmed by 3 bases and J by 7 bases, leaving 10 bases between them. CDR3 residues: CASSLGGANEQFF. CDR3 in DNA: TGTGCCAGCAGCTTGGGGGGGGCGAATGAGCAGTTCTTC.

This clone was observed a few times. This chain links TRBV6-1 with TRBJ2-1, with 7 bases fitting TRBD2. V dropped 7 bases and J dropped 2; count of bases not matched to a gene: 5. CDR3 size: 14 residues. Germline V gene sequence: CDR1 MNHNS, CDR2 SASEGT. The CDR3 protein is CASTDSGAYNEQFF. CDR3 coding DNA: TGTGCCAGCACCGACAGCGGGGCCTACAATGAGCAGTTCTTC.

The chain links TRBV19 to TRBJ2-6, with D perhaps TRBD2 (6 bases). V was trimmed by 7 bases and J by 2 bases, leaving 12 bases between them. Germline-derived CDR1 and CDR2 are LNHDA and SQIVND (reference sequence). This CDR3 has 15 amino acids. CDR3 sequence (DNA): TGTGCCAGTACCCCCAGGGAGGCTGGGGCCAACGTCCTGACTTTC. Encoded protein: CASTPREAGANVLTF.

The chain links TRBV7-8 to TRBJ2-2; TRBD2 is a possible D gene (5 bases). Trimming shortened V by 1 base and J by 9 bases, and 9 bases separated the two germline ends. CDR3 size: 13 residues. The germline gives CDR1 SGHVS, CDR2 FQNEAQ. The CDR3 DNA reads as TGTGCCAGCAGCTTAGGTCGGGATCGGGAGCTGTTTTTT. Translating gives CASSLGRDRELFF. Variable domain in full (rest from reference TRBV7-8 and TRBJ2-2): GAGVSQSPRYKVAKRGQDVALRCDPISGHVSLFWYQQALGQGPEFLTYFQNEAQLDKSGLPSDRFFAERPEGSVSTLKIQRTQQEDSAVYLCASSLGRDRELFFGEGSRLTVL.

The CDR3 sequence is CASSLVRGELFF. The DNA for the CDR3 is TGCGCCAGCAGTCTCGTCCGCGGGGAGCTGTTTTTT. The J gene is TRBJ2-2, the V gene TRBV4-1, with no clear D. Germline CDR1 MGHRA, CDR2 YSYEKL. The CDR3 is 12 amino acids. With 6 bases removed from V and 7 bases from J, the gap between germline ends came to 9 bases.

This clone was seen more than once but under ten times. The chain combines TRBV2 with TRBJ2-7; D is possibly TRBD2 (5 bases). Trimming cost V 7 bases and J 2 bases, with 6 bases left between them. This CDR3 spans 11 amino acids. Germline-derived CDR1 and CDR2 are SNHLY and FYNNEI. CDR3 amino acids: CASTGTYEQYF. In DNA, the CDR3 is TGTGCCAGCACCGGGACCTACGAGCAGTACTTC.

This rearrangement joins TRBV5-1 to TRBJ2-3, with TRBD1 identical over 7 bases. Trimming took 3 bases from V and 3 from J; bases not matched to a gene: 4. Germline lookup yields CDR1 SGHRS and CDR2 YFSETQ. This CDR3 has 14 amino acids. CDR3 region: CASSSGTVTDTQYF. The DNA for the CDR3 is TGCGCCAGCAGCTCCGGGACAGTAACAGATACGCAGTATTTT. Full variable domain (remainder filled in from reference TRBV5-1 and TRBJ2-3): KAGVTQTPRYLIKTRGQQVTLSCSPISGHRSVSWYQQTPGQGLQFLFEYFSETQRNKGNFPGRFSGRQFSNSRSEMNVSTLELGDSALYLCASSSGTVTDTQYFGPGTRLTVL.

V gene TRBV29-1 combines with J gene TRBJ2-5; D is possibly TRBD1 (6 bases). TRBJ2-7 explains the end of the DNA better; the J call may be wrong. The CDR3 contains 14 residues. CDR1 is SQVTM and CDR2 is ANQGSEA in the germline V gene. The CDR3 bases are TGCAGCGTTGAAGATCAACAGGGCGCCGGCGAGCAGTACTTC. Its protein is CSVEDQQGAGEQYF.

The gene calls are TRBV21-1 and TRBJ1-3; TRBD1 reflects the table's D call only, with no check against the DNA. TRBV21-1 is an annotated pseudogene. The CDR3 loop spans 17 amino acids. CDR3 in DNA: TGTGCCAGCAGCATATCGAGCGTGCAGGGAACTGGAAACACCATATATTTT. It specifies CASSISSVQGTGNTIYF.

The chain employs TRBV4-2 and TRBJ2-4; 7 bases are a match to TRBD1. The CDR3 contains 14 residues. Germline V gene data show CDR1 as LGHNA and CDR2 as YNFKEQ. The J segment lost 8 bases and the V segment lost 1 base, leaving 5 bases of the junction unmatched. CDR3 DNA: TGTGCCAGCAGCCAAGTAGGGGGCACGTACATTCAGTACTTC. It specifies CASSQVGGTYIQYF.

As concerns this clone: A read error may produce the germline difference seen at one junction end. The J gene is TRBJ2-1, the V gene TRBV6-1; TRBD2 matches 11 bases. CDR3 size: 15 residues. Germline lookup yields CDR1 MNHNS and CDR2 SASEGT. In nucleotides, the CDR3 is TGTGCCAGCAGCGAAGGGTCTAGCGGGGGGTCGGGGCAGTTCTTC. Its translation is CASSEGSSGGSGQFF.

The chain is built from TRBV28 and TRBJ1-2; 8 nucleotides line up with TRBD1. The CDR3 runs 15 residues. Germline V gene data show CDR1 as MDHEN and CDR2 as SYDVKM. J lost 8 bases, V lost 6 bases, and 14 bases had no gene match. CDR3 nucleotides: TGTGCCAGCAGCCCCCCCGGGACAGGCATTTTGGGCTACACCTTC. Its protein is CASSPPGTGILGYTF.

V is TRBV21-1 and J is TRBJ2-5; TRBD1, as called in the table, went unchecked against the DNA. TRBV21-1 is reported as a pseudogene. The CDR3 runs to 13 residues. The CDR3, as DNA: TGTGCCAGCAGCAAAAGCAGGGGAGAGACCCAGTACTTC. The encoded protein is CASSKSRGETQYF.

This clone was found once. This rearrangement joins TRBV7-6 to TRBJ2-5, with 9 bases matching TRBD2. Trimming removed 3 bases from V and 1 base from J; junction bases left unmatched: 6. The CDR3 consists of 16 residues. The V gene's germline CDR1 is SGHVS and CDR2 FNYEAQ. As DNA, the CDR3 is TGTGCCAGCAGCTTTATAGCGGGGGAATTCCAAGAGACCCAGTACTTC. Amino acid sequence: CASSFIAGEFQETQYF.

This chain links TRBV9 with TRBJ1-1; TRBD1 agrees at 9 bases. In germline, CDR1 is SGDLS, CDR2 YYNGEE. This CDR3 is built from 13 residues. With V trimmed by 3 bases and J by 10 bases, 7 bases remained unmatched. CDR3 region: CASSAPGTGLAFF. The CDR3 nucleotides read TGTGCCAGCAGCGCACCCGGGACAGGGTTAGCTTTCTTT.

The CDR3 loop is CASSNGLAGVYEQYF. In DNA form, the CDR3 reads TGTGCCAGCAGCAACGGACTAGCGGGGGTCTACGAGCAGTACTTC. The chain combines TRBV4-2 with TRBJ2-7; 13 bases fit TRBD2. Looked up from germline, CDR1 is LGHNA and CDR2 is YNFKEQ. The CDR3 extends over 15 amino acids. Trimming took 5 bases from V and 3 from J; bases not matched to a gene: 4.

The chain uses TRBV19 and TRBJ2-7; D is possibly TRBD1 (5 bases). The CDR3 has 14 amino acids. The germline V gene encodes CDR1 LNHDA and CDR2 SQIVND (reference sequence). The V end was cut by 3 bases, the J end by 6 bases, with 15 bases between. The CDR3 sequence: CASSMAGPPGEQYF. CDR3 sequence (DNA): TGTGCCAGTAGTATGGCAGGGCCGCCGGGCGAGCAGTACTTC.

This chain uses TRBV27 with TRBJ2-7, with D hard to call. CDR1 and CDR2 from the germline V gene are MNHEY and SMNVEV (reference sequence). CDR3 length equals 13 residues. Deletions cut 6 bases from V and 3 bases from J, with 12 bases between. In DNA form, the CDR3 reads TGTGCCAGCAGACGGCAGACAATCTACGAGCAGTACTTC. Translating it yields CASRRQTIYEQYF.

V usage is TRBV4-2 and J usage is TRBJ2-1; TRBD1 is a possible D gene (5 bases). CDR3 length: 16 residues. The V end lost 0 bases, the J end lost 3 bases, and 12 bases lay between the germline ends. Germline V gives CDR1 LGHNA, CDR2 YNFKEQ. The CDR3 here is CASSQEPTVSYNEQFF. The CDR3 bases are TGTGCCAGCAGCCAAGAACCGACAGTTAGCTACAATGAGCAGTTCTTC.

Concerning this clone: An end of the junction does not agree with germline; a read error may underlie this. The chain has TRBV18 and TRBJ2-7; 12 bases fit TRBD1. CDR3 size: 14 residues. Germline V gene data show CDR1 as KGHSH and CDR2 as LQKENI. CDR3 amino acids: CASSHGTGGYGQYF. The CDR3, as DNA: TGTGCCAGCTCACACGGGACAGGGGGCTACGGGCAGTACTTC. The full variable domain, with the rest looked up from reference TRBV18 and TRBJ2-7, is NAGVMQNPRHLVRRRGQEARLRCSPMKGHSHVYWYRQLPEEGLKFMVYLQKENIIDESGMPKERFSAEFPKEGPSILRIQQVVRGDSAAYFCASSHGTGGYGQYFGPGTRLTVT.

V is TRBV7-2 and J is TRBJ1-5; no clear D gene. The CDR3 totals 15 residues. The V end lost 0 bases, the J end lost 2 bases, and 8 bases lay between the germline ends. Germline CDR1 and CDR2: SGHTA and FQGNSA. The CDR3 here is CASSLAHYGNQPQHF. The CDR3 bases are TGTGCCAGCAGCTTAGCGCACTATGGCAATCAGCCCCAGCATTTT.

Remarks on this clone: Other nucleotide sequences from this sample produce the same CDR3. The rearrangement uses TRBV11-3 and TRBJ2-7; 7 bases are shared with TRBD1. Trimming at V came to 5 bases and at J to 3 bases, leaving 4 bases not matched to a gene. The germline V gene has CDR1 SGHNT and CDR2 YENEEA. The CDR3 has 13 amino acids. The CDR3 reads CASSRGQYYEQYF. CDR3 bases: TGTGCCAGCAGCCGGGGACAGTACTACGAGCAGTACTTC.

In this sample, this clone turned up a few times. V gene TRBV30 combines with J gene TRBJ1-4, with D possibly being TRBD1 (5 bases). This CDR3 spans 15 amino acids. Germline values: CDR1 GTSNPN, CDR2 SVGIG (reference sequence). V was trimmed by 2 bases and J by 0 bases, leaving 10 bases between them. CDR3 protein: CAWSLGGTTNEKLFF. The CDR3 DNA sequence: TGTGCCTGGAGTCTTGGGGGGACAACTAATGAAAAACTGTTTTTT.

The CDR3 protein is CASSHGLPSTDTQYF. The CDR3 nucleotides are TGTGCCAGCAGCCATGGACTCCCCAGCACAGATACGCAGTATTTT. The chain links TRBV7-9 to TRBJ2-3, with D possibly matching TRBD2 (5 bases). Germline V gives CDR1 SEHNR, CDR2 FQNEAQ (reference sequence). The CDR3 spans 15 residues. With 5 bases removed from V and 0 bases from J, the gap between germline ends came to 12 bases.